The entry that follows covers one TCR beta chain sequence. One end of the junction is discordant with germline, which a read error may explain. Looked up from germline, CDR1 is DFQATT and CDR2 is SNEGSKA (reference sequence). This CDR3 comprises 11 residues. The data stem from a study of blood T cell repertoires in COVID-19. Clones were sequenced by immunoSEQ multiplex PCR, and TCRdb holds only the in-frame ones, with some missing. The data hold over 250,000 clones, with 91% observed a single time. Material for sequencing was peripheral blood. This receptor was obtained from a person aged 18 to 35 with COVID-19, enrolled during active disease. The V gene is TRBV20-1, the J gene TRBJ2-3, with 8 nucleotides matching TRBD2. This chain's CDR3 is CSGTSRDTQYF. The CDR3 DNA sequence: TGCAGTGGGACTAGCAGAGATACGCAGTATTTT.